The entry below gives a single T cell receptor beta chain sequence along with its context. Its antigen is undetermined. These data originate in a study of tumor-infiltrating lymphocytes in localized non-small cell lung cancer. Study information: Patients included smokers and never-smokers with various histologies, some sampled after neoadjuvant chemotherapy. Findings and caveats of the study: Tumor T-cell fraction was not associated with recurrence-free survival. Higher tumor T cell infiltration than in uninvolved lung was supported by TCRbeta sequencing.

This CDR3 is built from 15 residues. V lost 6 bases and J lost 8; bases outside the gene matches: 7. The germline V gene encodes CDR1 MNHNS and CDR2 SASEGT. The data were produced by immunoSEQ multiplex PCR, yet TCRdb's version contains in-frame clones alone and is incomplete. The table records around 23,000 clones, around two thirds of them present only once. Material for sequencing was lung tumor tissue. V usage is TRBV6-1 and J usage is TRBJ2-1; 13 positions match TRBD2. The receptor comes from a human donor with non-small cell lung cancer. CDR3 nucleotides: TGTGCCAGCAGGGAACTAGCGGGGGGGCCCGATGAGCAGTTCTTC. Translation: CASRELAGGPDEQFF.